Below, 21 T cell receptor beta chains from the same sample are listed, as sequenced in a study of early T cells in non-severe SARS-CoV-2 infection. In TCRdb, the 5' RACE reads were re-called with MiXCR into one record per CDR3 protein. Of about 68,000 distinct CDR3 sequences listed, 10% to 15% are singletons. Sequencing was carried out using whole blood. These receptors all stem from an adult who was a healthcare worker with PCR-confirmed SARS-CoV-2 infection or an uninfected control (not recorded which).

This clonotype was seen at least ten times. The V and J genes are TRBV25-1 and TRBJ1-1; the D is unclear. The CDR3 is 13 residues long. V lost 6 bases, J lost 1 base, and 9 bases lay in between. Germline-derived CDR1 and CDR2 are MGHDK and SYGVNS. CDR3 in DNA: TGTGCCAGCAGCCGCGACGGGAACACTGAAGCTTTCTTT. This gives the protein CASSRDGNTEAFF.

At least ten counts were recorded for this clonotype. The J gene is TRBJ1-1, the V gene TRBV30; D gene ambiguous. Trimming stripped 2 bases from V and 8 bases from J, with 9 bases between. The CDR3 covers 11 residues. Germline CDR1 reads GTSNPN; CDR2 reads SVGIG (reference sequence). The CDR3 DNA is TGTGCCTGGAGTAGTAGCGGCGAAGCTTTCTTT. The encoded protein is CAWSSSGEAFF.

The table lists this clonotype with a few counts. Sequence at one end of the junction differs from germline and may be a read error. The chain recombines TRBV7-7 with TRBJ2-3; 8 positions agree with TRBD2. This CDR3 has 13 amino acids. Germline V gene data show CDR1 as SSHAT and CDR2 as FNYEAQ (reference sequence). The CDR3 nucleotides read TGTGCTAGCAGCTCGGGGGGGCCAGATACGCAGTATTTT. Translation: CASSSGGPDTQYF.

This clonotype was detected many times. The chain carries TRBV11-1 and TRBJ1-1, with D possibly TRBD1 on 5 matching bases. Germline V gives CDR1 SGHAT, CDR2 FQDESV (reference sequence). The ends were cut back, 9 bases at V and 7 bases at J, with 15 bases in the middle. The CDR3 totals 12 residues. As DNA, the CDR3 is TGTGCCAGTAACCCGGGGGTCGGTGAAGCTTTCTTT. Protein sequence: CASNPGVGEAFF.

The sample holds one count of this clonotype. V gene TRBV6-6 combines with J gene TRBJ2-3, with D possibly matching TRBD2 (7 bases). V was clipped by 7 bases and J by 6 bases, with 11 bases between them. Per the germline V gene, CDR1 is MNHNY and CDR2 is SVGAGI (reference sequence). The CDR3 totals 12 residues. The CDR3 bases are TGTGCCAGCACGGGGGGCCCGGATACGCAGTATTTT. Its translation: CASTGGPDTQYF.

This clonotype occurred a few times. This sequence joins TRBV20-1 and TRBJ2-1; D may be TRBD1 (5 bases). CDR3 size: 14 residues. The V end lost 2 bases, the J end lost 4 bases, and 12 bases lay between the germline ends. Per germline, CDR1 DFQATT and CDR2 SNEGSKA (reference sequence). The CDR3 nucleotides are TGCAGTGCTAGATGGGGCCCCGCTTACAATGAGCAGTTCTTC. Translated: CSARWGPAYNEQFF.

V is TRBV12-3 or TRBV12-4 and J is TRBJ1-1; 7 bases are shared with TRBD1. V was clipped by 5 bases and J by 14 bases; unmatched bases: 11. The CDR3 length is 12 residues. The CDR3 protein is CASSQTGVVMFF. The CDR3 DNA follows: TGTGCCAGCAGTCAAACAGGGGTAGTTATGTTCTTT.

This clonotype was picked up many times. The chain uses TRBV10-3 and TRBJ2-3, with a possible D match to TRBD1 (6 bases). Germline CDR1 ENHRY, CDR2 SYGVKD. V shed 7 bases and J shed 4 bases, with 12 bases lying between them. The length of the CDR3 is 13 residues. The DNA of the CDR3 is TGTGCCATCACTCCCGAGGGGGCAGATACGCAGTATTTT. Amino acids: CAITPEGADTQYF.

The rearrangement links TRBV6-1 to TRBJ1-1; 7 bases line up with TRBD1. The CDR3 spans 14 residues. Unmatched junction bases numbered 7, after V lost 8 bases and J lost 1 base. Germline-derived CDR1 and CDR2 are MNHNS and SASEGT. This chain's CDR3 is CASRWTGENTEAFF. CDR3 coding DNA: TGTGCCAGCCGCTGGACAGGAGAGAACACTGAAGCTTTCTTT.

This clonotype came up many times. The CDR3, as DNA: TGCAGTGCTAGAACTTACCGGGACAGGGTCGGCGAGCAGTACTTC. It specifies CSARTYRDRVGEQYF. V is TRBV20-1 and J is TRBJ2-7; 9 bases map to TRBD1. Germline lookup yields CDR1 DFQATT and CDR2 SNEGSKA (reference sequence). V lost 2 bases, J lost 6 bases, and 11 bases stayed unmatched. The CDR3 is 15 residues long.

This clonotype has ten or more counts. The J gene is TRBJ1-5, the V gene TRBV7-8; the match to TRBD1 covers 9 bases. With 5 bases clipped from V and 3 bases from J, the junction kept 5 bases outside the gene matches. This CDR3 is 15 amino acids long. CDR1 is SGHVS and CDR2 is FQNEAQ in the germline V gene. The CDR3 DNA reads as TGTGCCAGCAGCCCGGACAGGGGTAACAATCAGCCCCAGCATTTT. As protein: CASSPDRGNNQPQHF.

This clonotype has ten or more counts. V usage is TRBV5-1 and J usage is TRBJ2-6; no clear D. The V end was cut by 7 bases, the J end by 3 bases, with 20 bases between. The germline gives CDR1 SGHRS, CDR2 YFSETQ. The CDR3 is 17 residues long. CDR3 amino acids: CASAERTPRNGANVLTF. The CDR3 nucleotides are TGCGCCAGCGCGGAAAGGACCCCTAGGAATGGGGCCAACGTCCTGACTTTC.

CDR3 nucleotides: TGTGCCAGCAGACCCCCGGGACTAGCGGGGAACCCCTCCTACGAGCAGTACTTC. It is translated as CASRPPGLAGNPSYEQYF. The chain combines TRBV7-9 with TRBJ2-7, with 13 nucleotides matching TRBD2. Looked up from germline, CDR1 is SEHNR and CDR2 is FQNEAQ (reference sequence). The CDR3 has 18 amino acids. The ends lost 6 bases at V and 0 bases at J; junction bases unmatched: 11. Supplemented by reference TRBV7-9 and TRBJ2-7, the full variable domain reads DTGVSQNPRHKITKRGQNVTFRCDPISEHNRLYWYRQTLGQGPEFLTYFQNEAQLEKSRLLSDRFSAERPKGSFSTLEIQRTEQGDSAMYLCASRPPGLAGNPSYEQYFGPGTRLTVT.

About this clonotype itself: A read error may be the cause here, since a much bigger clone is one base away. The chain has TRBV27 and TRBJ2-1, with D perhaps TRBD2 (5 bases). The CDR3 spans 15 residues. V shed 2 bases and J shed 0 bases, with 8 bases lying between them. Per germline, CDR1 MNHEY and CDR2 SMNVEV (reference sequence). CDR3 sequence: CASSLPGSSYNEQFF. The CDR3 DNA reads TGTGCCAGCAGTTTACCGGGGAGCTCCTACAATGAGCAGTTCTTC.

For the CDR3, the DNA is TGTGCCAGCAGTGTAGCGGAGCAGTTCTTC. Translated: CASSVAEQFF. The chain uses TRBV2 and TRBJ2-1; tentatively, D is TRBD2 (5 bases). Germline values: CDR1 SNHLY, CDR2 FYNNEI. This CDR3 is 10 amino acids long. Trimming shortened V by 4 bases and J by 10 bases, and 5 bases separated the two germline ends.

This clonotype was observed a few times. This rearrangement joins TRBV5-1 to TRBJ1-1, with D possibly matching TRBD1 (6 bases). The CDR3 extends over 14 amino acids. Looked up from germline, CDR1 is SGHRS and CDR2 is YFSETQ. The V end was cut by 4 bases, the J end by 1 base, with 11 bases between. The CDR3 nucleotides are TGCGCCAGCAGCCTAAGGACAGAGAACACTGAAGCTTTCTTT. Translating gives CASSLRTENTEAFF.

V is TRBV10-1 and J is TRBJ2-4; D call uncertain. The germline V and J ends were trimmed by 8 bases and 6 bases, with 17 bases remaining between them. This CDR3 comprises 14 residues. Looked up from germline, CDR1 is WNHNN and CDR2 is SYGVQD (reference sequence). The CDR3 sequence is CASSRMFRGNIQYF. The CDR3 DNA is TGCGCCAGCTCGCGAATGTTCAGAGGAAACATTCAGTACTTC.

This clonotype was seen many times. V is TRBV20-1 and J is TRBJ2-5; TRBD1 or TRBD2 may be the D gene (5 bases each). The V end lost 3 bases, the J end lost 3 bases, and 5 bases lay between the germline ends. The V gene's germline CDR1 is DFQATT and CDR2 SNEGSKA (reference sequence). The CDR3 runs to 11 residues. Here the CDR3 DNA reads TGCAGTGCTAGGGGGGAAGAGACCCAGTACTTC. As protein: CSARGEETQYF.

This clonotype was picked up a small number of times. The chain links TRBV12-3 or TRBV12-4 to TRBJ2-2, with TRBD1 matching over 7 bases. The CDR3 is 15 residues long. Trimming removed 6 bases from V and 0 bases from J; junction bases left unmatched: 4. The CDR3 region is CASRAQGANTGELFF. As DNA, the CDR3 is TGTGCCAGCAGGGCTCAGGGGGCGAACACCGGGGAGCTGTTTTTT.

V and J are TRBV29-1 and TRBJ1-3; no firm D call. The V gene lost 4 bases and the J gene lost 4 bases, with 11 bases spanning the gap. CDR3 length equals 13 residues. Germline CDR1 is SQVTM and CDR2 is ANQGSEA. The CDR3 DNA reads TGCAGCGTTGCCGATAGCCGCGGAAACACCATATATTTT. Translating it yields CSVADSRGNTIYF.

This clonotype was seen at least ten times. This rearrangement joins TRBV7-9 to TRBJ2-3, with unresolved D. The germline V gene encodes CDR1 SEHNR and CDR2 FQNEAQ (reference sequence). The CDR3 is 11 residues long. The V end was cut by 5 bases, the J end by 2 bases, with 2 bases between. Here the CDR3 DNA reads TGTGCCAGCAGCGTCACAGATACGCAGTATTTT. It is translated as CASSVTDTQYF.